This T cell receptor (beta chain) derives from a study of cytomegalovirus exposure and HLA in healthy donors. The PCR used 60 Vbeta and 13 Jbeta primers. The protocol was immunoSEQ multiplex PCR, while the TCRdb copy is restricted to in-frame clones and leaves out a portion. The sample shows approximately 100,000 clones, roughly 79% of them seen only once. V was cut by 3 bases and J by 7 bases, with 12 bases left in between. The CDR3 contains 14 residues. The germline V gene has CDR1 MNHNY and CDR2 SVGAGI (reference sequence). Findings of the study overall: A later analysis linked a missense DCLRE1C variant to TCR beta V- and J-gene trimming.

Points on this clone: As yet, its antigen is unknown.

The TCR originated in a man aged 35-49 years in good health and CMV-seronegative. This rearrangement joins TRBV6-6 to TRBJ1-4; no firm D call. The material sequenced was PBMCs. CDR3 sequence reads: CASSYGQNREKLFF. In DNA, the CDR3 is TGTGCCAGCAGTTATGGGCAGAACCGTGAAAAACTGTTTTTT.